The clone carrying this TCR beta chain was seen ten or more times. Its specificity is unknown. The junction had 7 bases not matched to a gene; V was cut back by 6 bases and J by 4 bases. CDR3 length equals 15 residues. CDR1 is SGHTA and CDR2 is FQGNSA in the germline V gene. In donors with ophthalmopathy, activity was moderate-to-severe, with CAS ≥3, NOSPECS ≥4 and duration under 3 months. Orbital computed tomography and thyroid ultrasound, along with TRAb, serum thyroxine and clinical symptoms, underpinned diagnosis. Investigators amplified TCR beta CDR3 regions from RNA transcripts. After a first-round RT-PCR with HTBI primers, a second-round multiplex PCR was run. TCRdb processed the multiplex PCR reads anew with MiXCR; each CDR3 protein has one entry. The repertoire holds nearly 400,000 distinct CDR3 sequences, roughly 18% seen once, with 1.5% to 2% in the top ten. The data originate from a study of Graves' ophthalmopathy and Graves' hyperthyroidism.

Regarding the study as a whole: Ophthalmopathy versus stable hyperthyroidism: 13-signature model gave around 86% sensitivity, 81.08% specificity.

The sequencing sample was made of peripheral blood. This sequence was found in a woman aged 18-35 years with Graves' ophthalmopathy. V is TRBV7-2 and J is TRBJ2-5; 11 nucleotides agree with TRBD1. CDR3 amino acids: CASSFSGTGGETQYF. Written as DNA, the CDR3 is TGTGCCAGCAGTTTTTCTGGGACAGGGGGAGAGACCCAGTACTTC. Using reference TRBV7-2 and TRBJ2-5 for the parts outside the CDR3, the full variable domain is GAGVSQSPSNKVTEKGKDVELRCDPISGHTALYWYRQSLGQGLEFLIYFQGNSAPDKSGLPSDRFSAERTGGSVSTLTIQRTQQEDSAVYLCASSFSGTGGETQYFGPGTRLLVL.